This T cell receptor (beta chain) was recovered during a study of OX40 agonist ivuxolimab in advanced cancers. Study details: Patients took ivuxolimab, an agonistic anti-OX40 (CD134) antibody. Having had anti-PD-1, anti-PD-L1 or anti-CTLA-4 therapy before was allowed, and roughly 40% had some.

Assay: immunoSEQ multiplex PCR; the TCRdb copy retains only in-frame clones and omits some. The sample yields roughly 60,000 clones, around 88% seen once. This clone was seen more than once but under ten times. Its target is unknown. V lost 7 bases, J lost 4 bases, and 17 bases lay in between. Germline CDR1 is SGHTA and CDR2 is FQGNSA. The CDR3 runs 15 residues. Whole-study findings and limits: People who partly responded at 0.1-3.0 mg/kg had some of the least clonal expansion seen.

V and J are TRBV7-2 and TRBJ2-1; TRBD2 is a possible D gene (6 bases). The receptor comes from an adult with an advanced solid tumor such as melanoma, head and neck, liver or kidney cancer. The input for sequencing was CD4+ or CD8+ T cells sorted from blood, taken in a trial of the OX40 agonist ivuxolimab. Here the CDR3 reads CASTTRTTPYNEQFF. The CDR3, as DNA: TGTGCCAGCACCACGAGGACTACTCCTTACAATGAGCAGTTCTTC.